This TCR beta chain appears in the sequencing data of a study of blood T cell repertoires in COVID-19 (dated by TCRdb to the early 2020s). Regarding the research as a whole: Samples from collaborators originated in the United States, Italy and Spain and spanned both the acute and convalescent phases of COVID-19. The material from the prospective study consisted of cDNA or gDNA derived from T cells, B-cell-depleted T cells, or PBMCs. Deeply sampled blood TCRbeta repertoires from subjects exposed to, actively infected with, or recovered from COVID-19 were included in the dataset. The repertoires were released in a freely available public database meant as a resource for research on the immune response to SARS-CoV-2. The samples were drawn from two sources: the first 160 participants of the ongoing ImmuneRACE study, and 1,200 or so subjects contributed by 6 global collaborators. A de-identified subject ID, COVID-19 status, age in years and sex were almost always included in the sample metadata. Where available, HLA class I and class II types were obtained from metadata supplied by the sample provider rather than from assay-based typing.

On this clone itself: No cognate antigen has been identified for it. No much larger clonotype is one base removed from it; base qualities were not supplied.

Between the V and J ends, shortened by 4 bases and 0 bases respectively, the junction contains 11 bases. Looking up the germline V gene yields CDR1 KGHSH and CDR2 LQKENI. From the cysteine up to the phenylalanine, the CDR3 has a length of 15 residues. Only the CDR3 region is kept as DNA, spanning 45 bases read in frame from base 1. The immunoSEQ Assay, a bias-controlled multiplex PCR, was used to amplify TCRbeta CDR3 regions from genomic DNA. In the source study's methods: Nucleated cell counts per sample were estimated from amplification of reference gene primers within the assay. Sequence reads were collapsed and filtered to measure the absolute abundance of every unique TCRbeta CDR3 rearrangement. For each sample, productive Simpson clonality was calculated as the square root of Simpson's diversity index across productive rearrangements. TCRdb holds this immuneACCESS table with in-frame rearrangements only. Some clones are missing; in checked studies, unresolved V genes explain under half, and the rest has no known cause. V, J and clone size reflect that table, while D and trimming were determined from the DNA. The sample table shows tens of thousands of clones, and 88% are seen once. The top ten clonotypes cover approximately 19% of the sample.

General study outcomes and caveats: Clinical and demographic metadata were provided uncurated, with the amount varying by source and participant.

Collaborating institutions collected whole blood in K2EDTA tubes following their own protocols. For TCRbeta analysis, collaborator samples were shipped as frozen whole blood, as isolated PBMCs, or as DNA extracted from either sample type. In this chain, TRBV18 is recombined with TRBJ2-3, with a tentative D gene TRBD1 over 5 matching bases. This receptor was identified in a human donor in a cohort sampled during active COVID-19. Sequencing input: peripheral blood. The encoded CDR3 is CASSLQGPSTDTQYF. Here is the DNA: TGTGCCAGCTCACTTCAGGGTCCTAGCACAGATACGCAGTATTTT.